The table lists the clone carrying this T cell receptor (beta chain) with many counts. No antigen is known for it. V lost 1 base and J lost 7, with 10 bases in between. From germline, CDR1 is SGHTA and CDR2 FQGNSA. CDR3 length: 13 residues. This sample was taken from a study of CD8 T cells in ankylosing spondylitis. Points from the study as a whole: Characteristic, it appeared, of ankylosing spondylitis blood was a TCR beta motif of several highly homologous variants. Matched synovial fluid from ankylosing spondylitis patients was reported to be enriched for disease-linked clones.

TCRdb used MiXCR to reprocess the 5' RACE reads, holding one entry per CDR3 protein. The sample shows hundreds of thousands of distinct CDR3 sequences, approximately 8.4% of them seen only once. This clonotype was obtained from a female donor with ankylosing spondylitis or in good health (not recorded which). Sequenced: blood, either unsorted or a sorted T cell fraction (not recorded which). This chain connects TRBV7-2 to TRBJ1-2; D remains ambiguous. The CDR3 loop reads CASSLDSFSGYTF. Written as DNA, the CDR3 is TGTGCCAGCAGCTTAGACAGCTTTAGTGGCTACACCTTC.